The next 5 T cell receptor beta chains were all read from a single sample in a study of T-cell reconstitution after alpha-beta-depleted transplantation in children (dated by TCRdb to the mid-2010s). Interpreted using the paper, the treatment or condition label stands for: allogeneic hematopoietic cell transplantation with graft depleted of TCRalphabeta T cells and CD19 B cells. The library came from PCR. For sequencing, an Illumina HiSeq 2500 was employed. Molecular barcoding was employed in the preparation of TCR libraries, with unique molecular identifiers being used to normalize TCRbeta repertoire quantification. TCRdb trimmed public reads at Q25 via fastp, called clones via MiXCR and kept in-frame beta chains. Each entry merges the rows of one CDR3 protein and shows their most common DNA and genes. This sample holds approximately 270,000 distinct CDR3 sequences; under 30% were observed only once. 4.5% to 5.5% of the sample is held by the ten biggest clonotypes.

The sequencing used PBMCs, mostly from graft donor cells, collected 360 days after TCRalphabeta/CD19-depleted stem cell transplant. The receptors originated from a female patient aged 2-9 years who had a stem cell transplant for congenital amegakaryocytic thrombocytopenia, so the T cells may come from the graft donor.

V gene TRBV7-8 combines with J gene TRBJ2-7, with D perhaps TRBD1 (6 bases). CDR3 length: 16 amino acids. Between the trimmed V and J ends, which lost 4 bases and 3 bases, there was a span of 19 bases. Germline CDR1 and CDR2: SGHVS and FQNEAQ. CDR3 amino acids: CASSSRIKDRSYEQYF. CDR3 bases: TGTGCCAGCAGCTCCAGAATTAAAGACAGGAGCTACGAGCAGTACTTC.

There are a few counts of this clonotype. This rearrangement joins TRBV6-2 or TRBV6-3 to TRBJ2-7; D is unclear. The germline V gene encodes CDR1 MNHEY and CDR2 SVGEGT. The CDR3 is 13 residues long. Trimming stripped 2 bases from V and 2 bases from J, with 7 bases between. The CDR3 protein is CASSYRQAYEQYF. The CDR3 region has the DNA TGTGCCAGCAGTTACCGGCAGGCCTACGAGCAGTACTTC.

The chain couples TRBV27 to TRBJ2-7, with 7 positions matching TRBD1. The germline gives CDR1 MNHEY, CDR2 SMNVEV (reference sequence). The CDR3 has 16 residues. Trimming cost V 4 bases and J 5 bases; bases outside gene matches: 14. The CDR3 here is CASSSLRQGPGNEQYF. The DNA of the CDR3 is TGTGCCAGCAGTTCTCTTCGACAGGGCCCTGGCAACGAGCAGTACTTC.

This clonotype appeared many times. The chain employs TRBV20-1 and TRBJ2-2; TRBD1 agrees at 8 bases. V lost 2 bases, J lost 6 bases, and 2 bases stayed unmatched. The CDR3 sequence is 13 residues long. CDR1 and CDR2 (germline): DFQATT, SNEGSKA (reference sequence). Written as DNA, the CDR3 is TGCAGTGCTAGATGGACAGGGCCCGGGGAGCTGTTTTTT. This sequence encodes CSARWTGPGELFF.

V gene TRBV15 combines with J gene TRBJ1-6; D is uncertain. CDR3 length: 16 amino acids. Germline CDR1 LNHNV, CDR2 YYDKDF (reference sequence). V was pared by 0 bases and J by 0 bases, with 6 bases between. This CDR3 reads CATSRDLSSYNSPLHF. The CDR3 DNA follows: TGTGCCACCAGCAGAGACCTTAGCTCCTATAATTCACCCCTCCACTTT.